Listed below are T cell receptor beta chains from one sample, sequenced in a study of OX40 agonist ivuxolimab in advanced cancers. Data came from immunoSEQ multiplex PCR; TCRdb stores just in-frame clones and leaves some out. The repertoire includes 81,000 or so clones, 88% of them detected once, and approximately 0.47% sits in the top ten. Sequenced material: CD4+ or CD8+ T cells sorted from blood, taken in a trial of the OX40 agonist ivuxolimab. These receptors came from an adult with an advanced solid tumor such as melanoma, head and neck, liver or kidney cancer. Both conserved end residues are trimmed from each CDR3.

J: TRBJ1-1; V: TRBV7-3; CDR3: ASSLMAGQNTEAF
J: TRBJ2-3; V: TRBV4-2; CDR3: ASSQDLPSGGWIRQY
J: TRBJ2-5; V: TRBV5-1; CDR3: ASSFDQVGRETQY
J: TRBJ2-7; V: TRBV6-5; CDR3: ASSQQGAVYEQY
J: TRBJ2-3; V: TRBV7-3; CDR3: ASSPVGAGPDTQY
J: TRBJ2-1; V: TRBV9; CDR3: ASSAMTGSTYNEQF
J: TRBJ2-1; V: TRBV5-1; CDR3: ASSFGGSSYNEQF
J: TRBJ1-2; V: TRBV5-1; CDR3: ASSLAMRGYNYGYT
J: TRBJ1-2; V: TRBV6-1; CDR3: ASSEEGPSYGYT
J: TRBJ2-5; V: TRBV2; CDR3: ASSETVNKETQY
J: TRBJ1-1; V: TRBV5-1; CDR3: ASSPQGPGTEAF
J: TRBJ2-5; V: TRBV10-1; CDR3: ASSESVGGRAGKQETQY
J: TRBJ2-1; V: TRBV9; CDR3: ASSVVLGGEQF
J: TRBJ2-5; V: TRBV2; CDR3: ASTAGAYQETQY
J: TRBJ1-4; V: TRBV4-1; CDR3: ASSQGRQGRKLF
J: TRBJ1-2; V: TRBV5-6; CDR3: ASSPRGANYGYT
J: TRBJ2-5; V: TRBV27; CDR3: ASSFSLGTIQETQY
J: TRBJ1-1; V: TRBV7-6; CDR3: ASSLDFGTNTEAF
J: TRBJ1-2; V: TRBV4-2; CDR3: ASSDRAGGYGYT
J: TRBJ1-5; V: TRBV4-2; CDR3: ASSQDGSNNQPQH
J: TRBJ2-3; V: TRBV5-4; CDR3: ASSSAGYSTDTQY
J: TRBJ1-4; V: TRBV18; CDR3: ASSLGLVTGDEKLF
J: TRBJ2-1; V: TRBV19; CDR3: ASSIAESSYNEQF
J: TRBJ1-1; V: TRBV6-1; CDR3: ASSEQGNTEAF
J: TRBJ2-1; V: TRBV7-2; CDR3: ASSLSGGAGEQF
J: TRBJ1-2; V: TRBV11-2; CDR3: ASSLASGTANYGYT
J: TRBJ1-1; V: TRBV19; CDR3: ASSVQGSFDTEAF
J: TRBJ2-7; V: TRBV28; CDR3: ASSKTGDWDHEQY
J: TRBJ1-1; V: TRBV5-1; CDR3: ASFPTGSNTEAF
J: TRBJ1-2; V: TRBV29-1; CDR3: SVVGGTGDGYT
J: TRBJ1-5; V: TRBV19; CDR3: ASSPGLLNQPQH
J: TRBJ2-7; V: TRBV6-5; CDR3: ASLDAQVGEQY
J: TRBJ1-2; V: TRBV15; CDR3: ATSKDRTVEYGYT
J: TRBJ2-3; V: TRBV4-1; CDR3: ASSQARGQGSDTQY
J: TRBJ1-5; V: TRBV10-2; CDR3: ASSESTSSQPQH
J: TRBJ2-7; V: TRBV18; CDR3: ASSRDLDSTEQY
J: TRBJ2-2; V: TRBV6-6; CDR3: ASKGRQNTGELF
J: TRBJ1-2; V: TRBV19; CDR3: ASRSRDRGLGYT
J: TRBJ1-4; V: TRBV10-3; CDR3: ASSRDRRLATNEKLF
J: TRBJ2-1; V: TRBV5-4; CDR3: ASSPRTGTYNEQF
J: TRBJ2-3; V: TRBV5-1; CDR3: ASRESGVGDTQY
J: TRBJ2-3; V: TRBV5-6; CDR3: ASSFGEGFSQY
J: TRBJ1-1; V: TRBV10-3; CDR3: AISRQGESTEAF
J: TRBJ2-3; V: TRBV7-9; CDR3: ASSFEGATDTQY
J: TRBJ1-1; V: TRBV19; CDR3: ASSVRETPNTEAF
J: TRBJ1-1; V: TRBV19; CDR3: ASSGWRQKNTEAF
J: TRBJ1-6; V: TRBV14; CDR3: ASSQEEPSPLH
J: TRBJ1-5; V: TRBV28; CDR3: ASSPADNQPQH
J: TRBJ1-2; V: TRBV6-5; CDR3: ATEKRDRHYGYT
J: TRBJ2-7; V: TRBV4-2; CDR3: ASSQQTSGGIYEQY
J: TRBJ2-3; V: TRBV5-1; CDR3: ASSLEQLSDTQY
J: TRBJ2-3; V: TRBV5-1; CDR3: ASSFSGGSGDTQY
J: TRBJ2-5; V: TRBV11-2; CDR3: ASSTRTSGEETQY
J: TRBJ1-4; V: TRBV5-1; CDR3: ASSLMLQSVTNEKLF
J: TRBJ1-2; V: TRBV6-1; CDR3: ASRGDRVGFYGYT
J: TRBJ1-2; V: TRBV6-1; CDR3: ASSEMTYGYT
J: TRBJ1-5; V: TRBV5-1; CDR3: ASSPGQGKGEQPQH
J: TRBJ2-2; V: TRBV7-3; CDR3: ASSPRTGNTGELF
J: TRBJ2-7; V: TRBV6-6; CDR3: ASSYSKDRGNEQY
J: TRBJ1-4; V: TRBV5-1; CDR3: ASSLELGRREKLF